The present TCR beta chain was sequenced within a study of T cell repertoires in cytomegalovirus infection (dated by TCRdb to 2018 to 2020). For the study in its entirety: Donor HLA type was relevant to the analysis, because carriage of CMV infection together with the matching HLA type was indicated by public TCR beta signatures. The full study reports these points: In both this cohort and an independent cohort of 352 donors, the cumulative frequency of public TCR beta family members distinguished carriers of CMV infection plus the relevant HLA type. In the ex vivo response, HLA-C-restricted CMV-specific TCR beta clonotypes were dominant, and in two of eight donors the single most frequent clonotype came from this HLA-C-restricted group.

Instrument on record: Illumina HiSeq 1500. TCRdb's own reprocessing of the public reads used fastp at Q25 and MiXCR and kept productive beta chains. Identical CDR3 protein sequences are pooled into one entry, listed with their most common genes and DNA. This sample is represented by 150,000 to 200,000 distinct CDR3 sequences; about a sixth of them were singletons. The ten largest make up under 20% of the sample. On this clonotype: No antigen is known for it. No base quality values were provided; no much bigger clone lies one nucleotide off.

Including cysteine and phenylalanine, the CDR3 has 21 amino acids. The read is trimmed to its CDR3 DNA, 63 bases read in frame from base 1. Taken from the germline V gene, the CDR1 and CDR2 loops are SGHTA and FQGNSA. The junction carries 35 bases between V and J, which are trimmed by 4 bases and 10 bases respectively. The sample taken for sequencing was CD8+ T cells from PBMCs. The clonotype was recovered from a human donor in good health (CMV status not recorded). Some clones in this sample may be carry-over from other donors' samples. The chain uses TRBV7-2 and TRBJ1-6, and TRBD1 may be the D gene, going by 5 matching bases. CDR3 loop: CASSWKTRPFPGQGPGSPLHF. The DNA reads TGTGCCAGCAGCTGGAAAACCCGTCCCTTCCCAGGGCAAGGCCCAGGATCACCCCTCCACTTT.